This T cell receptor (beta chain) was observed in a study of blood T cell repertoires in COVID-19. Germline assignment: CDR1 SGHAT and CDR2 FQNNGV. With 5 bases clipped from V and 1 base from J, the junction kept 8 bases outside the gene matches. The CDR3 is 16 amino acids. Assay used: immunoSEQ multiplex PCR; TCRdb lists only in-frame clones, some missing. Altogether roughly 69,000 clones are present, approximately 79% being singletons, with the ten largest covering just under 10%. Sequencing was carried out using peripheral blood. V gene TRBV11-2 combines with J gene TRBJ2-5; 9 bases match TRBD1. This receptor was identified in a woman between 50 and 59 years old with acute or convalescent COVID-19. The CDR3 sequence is CASSRGTGTTQETQYF. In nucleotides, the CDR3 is TGTGCCAGCAGCCGAGGGACAGGGACTACCCAAGAGACCCAGTACTTC.